The 8 T cell receptor beta chains below come from one sample, sequenced in a study of T cell responses to AZD1222 COVID-19 vaccine. The method was immunoSEQ multiplex PCR; TCRdb's version includes in-frame clones alone and lacks a portion of them. The data show roughly 180,000 clones, 87% seen once. The sample consisted of peripheral blood, taken on day 0 of AZD1222 vaccination. The receptors originated from an adult in good health.

The chain carries TRBV18 and TRBJ1-1; TRBD1 aligns across 7 bases. Germline-derived CDR1 and CDR2 are KGHSH and LQKENI. Unmatched junction bases numbered 2, after V lost 3 bases and J lost 7 bases. The CDR3 covers 12 residues. For the CDR3, the DNA is TGTGCCAGCTCACCGACAGGGCTTGAAGCTTTCTTT. Translating gives CASSPTGLEAFF. Supplemented by reference TRBV18 and TRBJ1-1, the full variable domain reads NAGVMQNPRHLVRRRGQEARLRCSPMKGHSHVYWYRQLPEEGLKFMVYLQKENIIDESGMPKERFSAEFPKEGPSILRIQQVVRGDSAAYFCASSPTGLEAFFGQGTRLTVV.

The J gene is TRBJ1-1, the V gene TRBV6-4; D is ambiguous. Germline CDR1 and CDR2: MRHNA and SNTAGT. V gave up 3 bases and J gave up 6 bases, with 14 bases separating them. The CDR3 totals 14 residues. The CDR3 nucleotides are TGTGCCAGCAGTGAGCACGGTGGGATGTCTGAAGCTTTCTTT. Amino acid sequence: CASSEHGGMSEAFF.

The CDR3 DNA sequence: TGTGCCAGTAGTGGACAGTTGAACACTGAAGCTTTCTTT. This codes for CASSGQLNTEAFF. The chain combines TRBV19 with TRBJ1-1; possibly TRBD1 for D (6 bases). CDR1 LNHDA and CDR2 SQIVND come from the germline V gene (reference sequence). Trimming removed 5 bases at V and 0 bases at J, with 7 bases between. The CDR3 extends over 13 amino acids.

V is TRBV28 and J is TRBJ1-2; TRBD1 aligns across 7 bases. This CDR3 is built from 12 residues. Germline lookup yields CDR1 MDHEN and CDR2 SYDVKM. With 9 bases clipped from V and 2 bases from J, the junction kept 3 bases outside the gene matches. CDR3 sequence reads: CASSDRNYGYTF. DNA of the CDR3: TGTGCCAGTTCGGACAGGAACTATGGCTACACCTTC.

The chain uses TRBV2 and TRBJ2-3; D might be TRBD1 (6 bases). Germline V lookup: CDR1 SNHLY, CDR2 FYNNEI. V was pared by 6 bases and J by 0 bases, with 10 bases between. This CDR3 has 14 residues. The CDR3 region has the DNA TGTGCCAGCAGGTTAAGGGGGAGCACAGATACGCAGTATTTT. Protein sequence: CASRLRGSTDTQYF. Complete variable domain (other parts from reference TRBV2 and TRBJ2-3): EPEVTQTPSHQVTQMGQEVILRCVPISNHLYFYWYRQILGQKVEFLVSFYNNEISEKSEIFDDQFSVERPDGSNFTLKIRSTKLEDSAMYFCASRLRGSTDTQYFGPGTRLTVL.

The chain joins TRBV20-1 to TRBJ1-4, with D unclear. The V gene's germline CDR1 is DFQATT and CDR2 SNEGSKA (reference sequence). Trimming pared 6 bases from V and 10 bases from J, leaving 9 bases between. This CDR3 has 10 residues. The CDR3 nucleotides are TGCAGTGCCTTAGCGGGAAAACTGTTTTTT. Its protein is CSALAGKLFF.

This chain uses TRBV3-1 (or the pseudogene TRBV3-2) with TRBJ2-1; D tentatively reads TRBD1 or TRBD2 (5 bases each). Trimming pared 4 bases from V and 4 bases from J, leaving 14 bases between. This CDR3 contains 15 residues. Germline V gives CDR1 LGHDT, CDR2 YNNKEL (reference sequence). The CDR3 is CASSPGTSKYNEQFF. The CDR3 coding sequence is TGTGCCAGCAGCCCCGGGACCAGCAAGTACAATGAGCAGTTCTTC.

The chain couples TRBV12-3 or TRBV12-4 to TRBJ1-4; perhaps TRBD1 as D (5 bases). V was trimmed by 8 bases and J by 3 bases, leaving 10 bases between them. The CDR3 has 13 residues. The CDR3 sequence: CASARGANEKLFF. The CDR3 nucleotides are TGTGCCAGCGCCCGGGGGGCTAATGAAAAACTGTTTTTT.